Presented here are 8 T cell receptor beta chains from one specimen sequenced in a study of T cell repertoires in cytomegalovirus infection. One entry per CDR3 protein, called by TCRdb with MiXCR from the reads. This table has roughly 280,000 distinct CDR3 sequences, roughly 9% appearing once. Material for sequencing was PBMCs. The origin of the receptors is a human donor in good health (CMV status not recorded). Some clones in this sample may be carry-over from other donors' samples.

This clonotype was seen only a few times. V usage is TRBV20-1 and J usage is TRBJ1-2; no reliable D call. The CDR3 has 11 residues. The V gene's germline CDR1 is DFQATT and CDR2 SNEGSKA (reference sequence). V was clipped by 5 bases and J by 4 bases, with 8 bases between them. In DNA form, the CDR3 reads TGCAGTGCTCAACCTCTCTATGGCTACACCTTC. Amino acid sequence: CSAQPLYGYTF.

This clonotype occurred a few times. The chain employs TRBV7-9 and TRBJ1-5; tentatively, D is TRBD1 (6 bases). The CDR3 runs 14 residues. CDR1 and CDR2 (germline): SEHNR, FQNEAQ (reference sequence). The V and J ends lost 5 bases and 7 bases respectively, with 15 bases between them. Here the CDR3 DNA reads TGTGCCAGCAGCCGTGGGGGGGCAGGACAGCCCCAGCATTTT. Its translation is CASSRGGAGQPQHF.

The rearrangement joins TRBV20-1 to TRBJ2-7; TRBD2 aligns across 10 bases. CDR1 is DFQATT and CDR2 is SNEGSKA in the germline V gene (reference sequence). The CDR3 runs to 12 residues. V was pared by 4 bases and J by 4 bases, with 1 base of the junction left unmatched. The CDR3 sequence: CSATSGSYEQYF. CDR3 nucleotides: TGCAGTGCTACTAGCGGGAGTTACGAGCAGTACTTC.

The rearrangement uses TRBV30 and TRBJ1-2; D is unclear. The CDR3 is made up of 12 amino acids. Looked up from germline, CDR1 is GTSNPN and CDR2 is SVGIG (reference sequence). Trimming cost V 0 bases and J 6 bases, with 8 bases left between them. In nucleotides, the CDR3 is TGTGCCTGGAGTGTAAGCAGGAATGGCTACACCTTC. Translation gives CAWSVSRNGYTF.

This clonotype appeared a few times. This chain uses TRBV7-9 with TRBJ1-1; maybe TRBD1 (6 bases). V gave up 0 bases and J gave up 0 bases, with 14 bases separating them. Per the germline V gene, CDR1 is SEHNR and CDR2 is FQNEAQ (reference sequence). This CDR3 has 17 amino acids. CDR3: CASSLAPLTGLNTEAFF. The CDR3 DNA reads TGTGCCAGCAGCTTAGCGCCCCTGACAGGCTTGAACACTGAAGCTTTCTTT.

There are many counts of this clonotype. The chain recombines TRBV7-2 with TRBJ2-5; D not resolved. Germline V gives CDR1 SGHTA, CDR2 FQGNSA. V lost 0 bases and J 2 bases, leaving 13 bases between the germline ends. The CDR3 has 16 amino acids. CDR3 bases: TGTGCCAGCAGCTTAGCGTCAGGCAGAGAACAAGAGACCCAGTACTTC. This translates into CASSLASGREQETQYF.

This clonotype has ten or more counts. This chain joins TRBV7-2 and TRBJ2-5, with 10 nucleotides matching TRBD2. The V gene end was trimmed by 3 bases and the J gene end by 9 bases; junction bases not matched to a gene: 10. This CDR3 region has 15 residues. Germline V gene data show CDR1 as SGHTA and CDR2 as FQGNSA. The CDR3 is CASSFRTSGTAAQYF. Here the CDR3 DNA reads TGTGCCAGCAGCTTTAGGACTAGCGGCACCGCGGCCCAGTACTTC.

This clonotype has ten or more counts. The V gene is TRBV7-8, the J gene TRBJ1-5, with TRBD1 matching over 8 bases. Germline V gene data show CDR1 as SGHVS and CDR2 as FQNEAQ. This CDR3 contains 16 residues. V shed 5 bases, J shed 2 bases, and the junction held 8 bases outside the gene matches. CDR3 loop: CASSPRATGGNQPQHF. CDR3 bases: TGTGCCAGCAGCCCGAGGGCGACAGGGGGCAATCAGCCCCAGCATTTT.